These 12 T cell receptor beta chains were all obtained from the same sample, sequenced in a study of shared clonotypes between healthy human individuals. Sequencing used immunoSEQ multiplex PCR; TCRdb keeps in-frame clones, though not all of them. Among some 1,900,000 clones listed, about 95% were seen once. Naivety among CD8 cells was defined by CD45RO negativity and positive CCR7 selection, thereby excluding terminally differentiated effector memory CD45RA+ cells. Sequencing was carried out using naive CD8+ T cells sorted from blood. The receptors come from a man between 18 and 29 years old in good health.

The genes are TRBV6-1 and TRBJ1-3; unclear D gene. This CDR3 is built from 14 residues. Germline CDR1 reads MNHNS; CDR2 reads SASEGT. Deletions cut 1 base from V and 0 bases from J, with 4 bases between. The CDR3 sequence is CASSEGVSGNTIYF. CDR3 nucleotide sequence: TGTGCCAGCAGTGAAGGGGTCTCTGGAAACACCATATATTTT.

This clone was counted a single time. The chain is built from TRBV27 and TRBJ1-1; tentative D call: TRBD1 (5 bases). This CDR3 comprises 15 residues. Germline lookup yields CDR1 MNHEY and CDR2 SMNVEV (reference sequence). V was shortened by 3 bases and J by 0 bases, with 11 bases between the two germline ends. CDR3 DNA: TGTGCCAGCAGTTTGGACCAGGGTATGAACACTGAAGCTTTCTTT. Translated, it gives CASSLDQGMNTEAFF.

Concerning this clone itself: Within the sample, other DNA sequences also encode this same CDR3. The chain links TRBV5-6 to TRBJ2-2, with D unclear. V was shortened by 0 bases and J by 6 bases, with 6 bases between the two germline ends. Per the germline V gene, CDR1 is SGHDT and CDR2 is YYEEEE. CDR3 size: 13 residues. The CDR3 DNA reads TGTGCCAGCAGCTTGGCCCTTGCCGGGGAGCTGTTTTTT. Translation gives CASSLALAGELFF.

This sequence joins TRBV27 and TRBJ2-2; 12 positions agree with TRBD2. V shed 5 bases, J shed 6 bases, and the junction held 4 bases outside the gene matches. Germline V gene sequence: CDR1 MNHEY, CDR2 SMNVEV (reference sequence). This CDR3 has 15 residues. CDR3 coding DNA: TGTGCCAGCAGTCGACTAGCGGGAGTCCCCGGGGAGCTGTTTTTT. As protein: CASSRLAGVPGELFF.

The rearrangement links TRBV7-9 to TRBJ1-1, with D possibly matching TRBD1 (6 bases). Germline CDR1 reads SEHNR; CDR2 reads FQNEAQ (reference sequence). V was clipped by 1 base and J by 1 base, with 16 bases between them. The CDR3 totals 17 residues. CDR3 sequence: CASSLVPGAGENTEAFF. As DNA, the CDR3 is TGTGCCAGCAGCTTAGTTCCGGGGGCTGGAGAGAACACTGAAGCTTTCTTT. The whole variable domain, remainder taken from reference TRBV7-9 and TRBJ1-1, is DTGVSQNPRHKITKRGQNVTFRCDPISEHNRLYWYRQTLGQGPEFLTYFQNEAQLEKSRLLSDRFSAERPKGSFSTLEIQRTEQGDSAMYLCASSLVPGAGENTEAFFGQGTRLTVV.

The gene calls are TRBV4-1 and TRBJ2-5, with 9 bases aligning to TRBD2. Trimming at V came to 1 base and at J to 1 base, leaving 7 bases not matched to a gene. This CDR3 is built from 17 residues. Germline V gives CDR1 MGHRA, CDR2 YSYEKL. This chain's CDR3 is CASSQVGLAGTQETQYF. The CDR3 region has the DNA TGCGCCAGCAGCCAAGTAGGGCTAGCGGGGACCCAAGAGACCCAGTACTTC.

V is TRBV7-9 and J is TRBJ2-7; 7 positions match TRBD1. The CDR3 is 15 amino acids. Germline values: CDR1 SEHNR, CDR2 FQNEAQ (reference sequence). V was clipped by 5 bases and J by 0 bases; unmatched bases: 7. The CDR3 nucleotides are TGTGCCAGCAGCCCAGGGACAGTCTTCTCCTACGAGCAGTACTTC. The encoded protein is CASSPGTVFSYEQYF.

V usage is TRBV4-2 and J usage is TRBJ2-7, with TRBD2 matching over 11 bases. V dropped 3 bases and J dropped 5; count of bases not matched to a gene: 3. CDR1 and CDR2 (germline): LGHNA, YNFKEQ. The CDR3 runs to 14 residues. The CDR3 DNA sequence: TGTGCCAGCAGCCAGCTAGCGGGAGGTGACGAGCAGTACTTC. Protein sequence: CASSQLAGGDEQYF.

The rearrangement joins TRBV18 to TRBJ2-7; 9 bases map to TRBD1. Germline V gene lookup returns CDR1 KGHSH and CDR2 LQKENI. With 2 bases clipped from V and 4 bases from J, the junction kept 6 bases outside the gene matches. This CDR3 region has 15 residues. CDR3 sequence (DNA): TGTGCCAGCTCACCAACCGGGACAGGGTTATACGAGCAGTACTTC. It yields the protein CASSPTGTGLYEQYF.

The chain has TRBV11-2 and TRBJ2-7, with 9 bases lining up with TRBD1. This CDR3 is 15 amino acids long. Germline lookup yields CDR1 SGHAT and CDR2 FQNNGV. Trimming cost V 4 bases and J 0 bases; bases outside gene matches: 4. CDR3 DNA: TGTGCCAGCAGCTCCTGGACAGGGGACTCCTACGAGCAGTACTTC. It is translated as CASSSWTGDSYEQYF.

This clone was counted once. The chain links TRBV6-6 to TRBJ1-4, with a tentative D call TRBD1 (5 bases). Germline values: CDR1 MNHNY, CDR2 SVGAGI (reference sequence). The CDR3 totals 16 residues. V dropped 2 bases and J dropped 3 bases, with 13 bases sitting between them. This CDR3 reads CASSYVFDRSNEKLFF. In nucleotides, the CDR3 is TGTGCCAGCAGTTACGTCTTCGACAGATCTAATGAAAAACTGTTTTTT.

The chain is built from TRBV11-3 and TRBJ2-7; the match to TRBD2 covers 14 bases. This CDR3 has 16 residues. V lost 4 bases to trimming and J lost 7 bases; unmatched junction nucleotides: 9. The germline CDR1 and CDR2 sequences are SGHNT and YENEEA. The CDR3 nucleotides are TGTGCCAGCAGCTCCTGGACTAGCGGGGGGCCGGGGGAGCAGTACTTC. Amino acids: CASSSWTSGGPGEQYF.